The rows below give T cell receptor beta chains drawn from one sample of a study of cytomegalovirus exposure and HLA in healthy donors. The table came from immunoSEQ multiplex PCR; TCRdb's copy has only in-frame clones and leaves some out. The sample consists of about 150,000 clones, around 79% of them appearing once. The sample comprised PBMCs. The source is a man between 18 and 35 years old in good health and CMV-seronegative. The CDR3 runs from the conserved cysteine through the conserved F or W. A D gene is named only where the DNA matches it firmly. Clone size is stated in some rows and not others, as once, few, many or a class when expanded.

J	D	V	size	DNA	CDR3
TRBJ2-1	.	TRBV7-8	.	TGTGCCAGCAGCTTCAGACTCTCCCCGGGTGAGCAGTTCTTC	CASSFRLSPGEQFF
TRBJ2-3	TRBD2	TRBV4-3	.	TGCGCCAGCAGCATAACCGGACTAGCGGACACAGATACGCAGTATTTT	CASSITGLADTDTQYF
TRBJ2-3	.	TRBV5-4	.	TGTGCCAGCAGCTTCGCAGGCAGCACAGATACGCAGTATTTT	CASSFAGSTDTQYF
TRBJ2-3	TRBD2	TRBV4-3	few	TGCGCCAGCAGCCAAGAGTCGGGAGCGGGGGACACAGATACGCAGTATTTT	CASSQESGAGDTDTQYF
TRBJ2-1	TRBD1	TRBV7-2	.	TGTGCCAGCAGCTTCGGGACAGGCAACAATGAGCAGTTCTTC	CASSFGTGNNEQFF
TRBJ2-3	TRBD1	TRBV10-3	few	TGTGCCATCAGTGAGTCGAGGACAGGGGGCGCGAGGACAGATACGCAGTATTTT	CAISESRTGGARTDTQYF
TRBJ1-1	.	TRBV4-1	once	TGCGCCAGCAGCCCGGTGCCGAACACTGAAGCTTTCTTT	CASSPVPNTEAFF
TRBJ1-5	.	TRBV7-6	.	TGTGCCAGCAGCTTAGGGGACACCCATCAGCCCCAGCATTTT	CASSLGDTHQPQHF
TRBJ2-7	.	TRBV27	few	TGTGCCAGCACCCCGGGGGACGTGTCAAGCGAGCAGTACTTC	CASTPGDVSSEQYF
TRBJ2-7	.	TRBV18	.	TGTGCCAGCTCACCACCGGACAGATACGAGCAGTACTTC	CASSPPDRYEQYF
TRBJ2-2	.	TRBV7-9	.	TGTGCCAGCAGCTTAGGACGGCCAGGGGCGTTGAACACCGGGGAGCTGTTTTTT	CASSLGRPGALNTGELFF
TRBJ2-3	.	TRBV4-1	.	TGCGCCAGCAGCCAGACCTCAGGTAGCACAGATACGCAGTATTTT	CASSQTSGSTDTQYF
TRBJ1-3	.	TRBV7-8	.	TGTGCCAGCAGCCAGGGGAGAAACACCATATATTTT	CASSQGRNTIYF
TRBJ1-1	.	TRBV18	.	TGTGCCAGCTCACCACCGGGAGGGGAGAACACTGAAGCTTTCTTT	CASSPPGGENTEAFF
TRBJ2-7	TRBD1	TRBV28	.	TGTGCCAGCAGTTCTAACTCCCGGGACAGACCCTTC	CASSSNSRDRPF
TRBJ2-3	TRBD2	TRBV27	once	TGTGCCAGCAGTTTAAGGGGAGGGTGGACAGATACGCAGTATTTT	CASSLRGGWTDTQYF
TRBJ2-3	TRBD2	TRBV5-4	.	TGTGCCAGCAGCCAGCGGCGGGAGGCTTCCACAGATACGCAGTATTTT	CASSQRREASTDTQYF
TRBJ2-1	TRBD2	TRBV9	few	TGTGCCAGCACCCCCTCAAGCGGGGCCTACAATGAGCAGTTCTTC	CASTPSSGAYNEQFF
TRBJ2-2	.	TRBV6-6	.	TGTGCCACCAGAGCCGTCGGGGAGCTGTTTTTT	CATRAVGELFF
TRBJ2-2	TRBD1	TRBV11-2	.	TGTGCCAGCAGCTTCCCCCCGGGGACAGCGAACACCGGGGAGCTGTTTTTT	CASSFPPGTANTGELFF
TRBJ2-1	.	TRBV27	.	TGTGCCAGCAGTACGGGAATTCTAAATGAGCAGTTCTTC	CASSTGILNEQFF
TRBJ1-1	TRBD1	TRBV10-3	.	TGTGCCATCAGTCCACAGGGGGCCACCTATTCTAACACTGAAGCTTTCTTT	CAISPQGATYSNTEAFF
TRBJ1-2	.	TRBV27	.	TGTGCCAGCAGTTTATCGGCCCCATACAGATACTTACCCTCCAACTATGGCTACACCTTC	CASSLSAPYRYLPSNYGYTF
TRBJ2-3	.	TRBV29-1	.	TGCAGCGTTGGGGCGGACAACACAGATACGCAGTATTTT	CSVGADNTDTQYF
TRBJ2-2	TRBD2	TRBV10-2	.	TGCGCCAGCAGTGAAAGCCTAGCGGGAGTAATGACCGGGGAGCTGTTTTTT	CASSESLAGVMTGELFF
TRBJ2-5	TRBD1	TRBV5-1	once	TGCGCCAGCAGCTTGGGTACAGGGGGTGAGACCCAGTACTTC	CASSLGTGGETQYF
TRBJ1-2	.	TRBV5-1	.	TGCGCCAGCAGCTTGGATGCGCAGGGCTCGTTCTATGGCTACACCTTC	CASSLDAQGSFYGYTF